Each of the 17 T cell receptor beta chains below was sequenced from the same sample in a study of blood T cell repertoires in COVID-19. The assay was immunoSEQ multiplex PCR, and TCRdb's table has in-frame clones only and misses some. The table shows 150,000 to 200,000 clones, with 65% to 90% occurring only once. The sequencing sample was made of peripheral blood. The receptors come from a man aged 55 to 70 with acute or convalescent COVID-19.

CDR3 sequence reads: CAWTGNYGYTF. The CDR3, as DNA: TGTGCCTGGACCGGGAACTATGGCTACACCTTC. The J gene is TRBJ1-2, the V gene TRBV30; no reliable D call. This CDR3 comprises 11 residues. Germline lookup yields CDR1 GTSNPN and CDR2 SVGIG (reference sequence). V was trimmed by 4 bases and J by 2 bases, leaving 5 bases between them. Full variable domain (rest looked up from reference TRBV30 and TRBJ1-2): SQTIHQWPATLVQPVGSPLSLECTVEGTSNPNLYWYRQAAGRGLQLLFYSVGIGQISSEVPQNLSASRPQDRQFILSSKKLLLSDSGFYLCAWTGNYGYTFGSGTRLTVV.

The CDR3 region is CARGVDSHNQEYF. The CDR3 DNA reads as TGTGCCAGGGGCGTCGACAGCCACAATCAAGAATATTTT. The genes are TRBV6-5 and TRBJ1-3; possible D gene TRBD1, 5 bases. Germline CDR1 MNHEY, CDR2 SVGAGI. This CDR3 is 13 amino acids long. The ends were cut back, 9 bases at V and 15 bases at J, with 24 bases in the middle.

The sample holds one count of this clone. V usage is TRBV4-2 and J usage is TRBJ2-7; tentative D call: TRBD2 (7 bases). V was clipped by 4 bases and J by 3 bases, with 19 bases between them. This CDR3 spans 16 amino acids. The germline CDR1 and CDR2 sequences are LGHNA and YNFKEQ. CDR3 sequence reads: CASSREGETHFYEQYF. The CDR3 DNA reads TGTGCCAGCAGCCGGGAGGGGGAGACACATTTCTACGAGCAGTACTTC.

The chain couples TRBV24-1 to TRBJ2-3; unclear D gene. From germline, CDR1 is KGHDR and CDR2 SFDVKD. The V gene lost 1 base and the J gene lost 1 base, with 8 bases spanning the gap. The CDR3 consists of 15 residues. CDR3 residues: CATSDFGRGTDTQYF. The DNA for the CDR3 is TGTGCCACCAGTGATTTCGGTCGGGGCACAGATACGCAGTATTTT.

This clone occurred once. The chain links TRBV28 to TRBJ1-6; 7 nucleotides line up with TRBD1. CDR3 size: 16 residues. The V gene's germline CDR1 is MDHEN and CDR2 SYDVKM. Trimming removed 6 bases from V and 14 bases from J; junction bases left unmatched: 19. The CDR3 sequence is CASSPYTGAAYSTLHF. The CDR3 bases are TGTGCCAGCAGCCCTTATACAGGGGCCGCGTATTCGACCCTCCACTTT.

This clone was observed a single time. The chain uses TRBV28 and TRBJ2-1; 7 bases agree with TRBD2. The CDR3 is 16 residues long. Germline V gives CDR1 MDHEN, CDR2 SYDVKM. The V segment lost 6 bases and the J segment 4 bases; nucleotides outside the gene matches: 12. CDR3 residues: CASSPSSGGPYNEQFF. The CDR3 DNA reads as TGTGCCAGCAGCCCCTCTAGCGGAGGTCCTTACAATGAGCAGTTCTTC.

This clone occurred once. V is TRBV5-4 and J is TRBJ2-7; 11 bases match TRBD2. Trimming took 4 bases from V and 0 from J; bases not matched to a gene: 9. In germline, CDR1 is SGHNT, CDR2 YYREEE (reference sequence). CDR3 size: 17 residues. Here the CDR3 DNA reads TGTGCCAGCAGCCTTGGGGCTAGCGGGGGGAGCTCCTACGAGCAGTACTTC. It yields the protein CASSLGASGGSSYEQYF.

This rearrangement joins TRBV4-1 to TRBJ2-7, with 11 positions matching TRBD2. The trim removed 3 bases at V and 3 bases at J, leaving 10 bases unmatched. Germline-derived CDR1 and CDR2 are MGHRA and YSYEKL. There are 17 residues in the CDR3. The CDR3: CASSQEDSGRGSYEQYF. Here the CDR3 DNA reads TGCGCCAGCAGCCAGGAGGATAGCGGGAGGGGCAGCTACGAGCAGTACTTC.

The J gene is TRBJ1-6, the V gene TRBV7-3; 9 bases are shared with TRBD1. V shed 6 bases and J 8 bases; nucleotides not matched to a gene: 11. The germline V gene encodes CDR1 SGHTA and CDR2 FQGTGA. The length of the CDR3 is 16 residues. CDR3 nucleotides: TGTGCCAGCAGTCGATCGGACAGGGGTGGAGATTCACCCCTCCACTTT. Translating it yields CASSRSDRGGDSPLHF.

The gene calls are TRBV7-8 and TRBJ2-7; maybe TRBD1 (6 bases). The length of the CDR3 is 15 residues. Trimming shortened V by 0 bases and J by 0 bases, and 9 bases separated the two germline ends. The germline CDR1 and CDR2 sequences are SGHVS and FQNEAQ. The CDR3 reads CASSLARGSSYEQYF. CDR3 DNA: TGTGCCAGCAGCTTAGCCAGGGGAAGCTCCTACGAGCAGTACTTC. Based on the CDR3 plus reference TRBV7-8 and TRBJ2-7, the full variable domain is GAGVSQSPRYKVAKRGQDVALRCDPISGHVSLFWYQQALGQGPEFLTYFQNEAQLDKSGLPSDRFFAERPEGSVSTLKIQRTQQEDSAVYLCASSLARGSSYEQYFGPGTRLTVT.

This chain joins TRBV3-1 (or the pseudogene TRBV3-2) and TRBJ2-5; 14 bases agree with TRBD2. Germline CDR1 LGHDT, CDR2 YNNKEL (reference sequence). The CDR3 covers 17 residues. V was pared by 4 bases and J by 4 bases, with 8 bases of the junction left unmatched. This CDR3 reads CASSPRLAGGPGETQYF. CDR3 nucleotide sequence: TGTGCCAGCAGCCCCCGACTAGCGGGAGGGCCGGGAGAGACCCAGTACTTC.

The rearrangement links TRBV4-1 to TRBJ2-1; 8 bases agree with TRBD2. J was trimmed by 9 bases and V by 0 bases; bases with no gene match: 19. Germline lookup yields CDR1 MGHRA and CDR2 YSYEKL. The CDR3 totals 19 residues. CDR3 in amino acids: CASSQEPGAGTGGPLEQFF. CDR3 bases: TGCGCCAGCAGCCAAGAGCCGGGCGCGGGGACGGGAGGGCCTCTTGAGCAGTTCTTC.

The V call is TRBV5-1, the J call TRBJ1-1; 12 nucleotides align to TRBD1. The V segment lost 1 base and the J segment 6 bases; nucleotides outside the gene matches: 4. This CDR3 spans 15 amino acids. Germline V gene sequence: CDR1 SGHRS, CDR2 YFSETQ. The CDR3 region is CASSLTGQGASEAFF. The DNA for the CDR3 is TGCGCCAGCAGCTTGACGGGACAGGGGGCATCTGAAGCTTTCTTT.

A few counts support this clone. For the CDR3, the DNA is TGTGCCAGCAGCTTTAGGGGGACAGGGGATGGCTACACCTTC. This encodes CASSFRGTGDGYTF. The V gene is TRBV7-3, the J gene TRBJ1-2; 10 bases map to TRBD1. CDR1 SGHTA and CDR2 FQGTGA come from the germline V gene. V shed 3 bases, J shed 6 bases, and the junction held 4 bases outside the gene matches. The CDR3 totals 14 residues.

This sequence joins TRBV27 and TRBJ2-2; TRBD2 is a possible D gene (6 bases). This CDR3 has 15 residues. The germline gives CDR1 MNHEY, CDR2 SMNVEV (reference sequence). Between the trimmed V and J ends, which lost 2 bases and 1 base, there was a span of 8 bases. This CDR3 is CASSLRGMNTGELFF. For the CDR3, the DNA is TGTGCCAGCAGTTTACGCGGGATGAACACCGGGGAGCTGTTTTTT.

J is TRBJ2-1 and V is TRBV15; 9 nucleotides agree with TRBD2. This CDR3 comprises 19 residues. After removal of 0 bases from V and 7 bases from J, the junction contained 16 bases not matched to a gene. Germline V gene data show CDR1 as LNHNV and CDR2 as YYDKDF (reference sequence). CDR3: CATSRERGIAGALGNEQFF. In DNA form, the CDR3 reads TGTGCCACCAGCAGAGAGAGGGGAATAGCGGGAGCTCTGGGGAATGAGCAGTTCTTC.

The chain joins TRBV28 to TRBJ1-2, with unresolved D. The ends were cut back, 1 base at V and 0 bases at J, with 9 bases in the middle. The CDR3 is made up of 15 amino acids. CDR1 and CDR2 (germline): MDHEN, SYDVKM. The CDR3 region is CASSLYGVTNYGYTF. The CDR3 nucleotides are TGTGCCAGCAGTTTATACGGAGTTACTAACTATGGCTACACCTTC.